Presented here are 31 T cell receptor beta chains from one specimen sequenced in a study of STAT5B mutations in CD4+ large granular lymphocyte leukemia. The data were produced by immunoSEQ multiplex PCR, yet TCRdb's version contains in-frame clones alone and is incomplete. The table records about 28,000 clones, approximately 79% of them present only once. The sample consisted of CD4+ T cells from blood buffy coats. These receptors were taken from a human donor in good health.

The chain couples TRBV19 to TRBJ2-5; 8 bases are shared with TRBD2. The CDR3 runs 15 residues. The ends lost 5 bases at V and 5 bases at J; junction bases unmatched: 10. Germline CDR1 is LNHDA and CDR2 is SQIVND (reference sequence). The CDR3 loop reads CASSRGTSGSETQYF. CDR3 sequence (DNA): TGTGCCAGTAGTCGCGGGACTAGTGGGTCGGAGACCCAGTACTTC.

This clone was seen a handful of times. The chain is built from TRBV10-3 and TRBJ1-5; D is unclear. The CDR3 runs to 14 residues. CDR1 and CDR2 from the germline V gene are ENHRY and SYGVKD. This chain's CDR3 is CASGGGVDNQPQHF. Here the CDR3 DNA reads TGTGCGTCCGGCGGTGGGGTTGACAATCAGCCCCAGCATTTT.

The chain recombines TRBV7-2 with TRBJ1-1; D possibly corresponds to TRBD1 (5 bases). The CDR3 length is 14 residues. V lost 6 bases and J 1 base, leaving 12 bases between the germline ends. Germline CDR1 reads SGHTA; CDR2 reads FQGNSA. CDR3 sequence reads: CASRLGGGNTEAFF. DNA of the CDR3: TGTGCCAGCAGACTTGGGGGAGGGAACACTGAAGCTTTCTTT.

This clone was observed a single time. This chain connects TRBV9 to TRBJ1-5, with TRBD1 matching 12 bases. The germline gives CDR1 SGDLS, CDR2 YYNGEE. Losses at the gene ends were 3 bases for V and 2 bases for J; bases not matched to a gene: 3. The CDR3 extends over 16 amino acids. The CDR3 DNA reads TGTGCCAGCAGCGCCGGGACAGGGGGCCGCAATCAGCCCCAGCATTTT. It codes for CASSAGTGGRNQPQHF.

The CDR3 here is CASSLAGPSSYEQYF. The DNA of the CDR3 is TGTGCCAGCAGTTTAGCGGGGCCTAGCTCCTACGAGCAGTACTTC. The chain couples TRBV27 to TRBJ2-7, with a possible D match to TRBD2 (6 bases). CDR1 MNHEY and CDR2 SMNVEV come from the germline V gene (reference sequence). Trimming pared 2 bases from V and 0 bases from J, leaving 11 bases between. The CDR3 is 15 residues long.

In its sample, this clone was seen once. The chain is built from TRBV2 and TRBJ1-6; D is ambiguous. Germline CDR1 reads SNHLY; CDR2 reads FYNNEI. The CDR3 loop spans 14 amino acids. V was pared by 6 bases and J by 7 bases, with 13 bases between. The DNA for the CDR3 is TGTGCCAGCAGAGAGGGAGGACCCAATTCACCCCTCCACTTT. Protein: CASREGGPNSPLHF.

The chain combines TRBV7-9 with TRBJ2-5; 9 bases are shared with TRBD2. This CDR3 is built from 14 residues. Looked up from germline, CDR1 is SEHNR and CDR2 is FQNEAQ (reference sequence). V dropped 5 bases and J dropped 2; count of bases not matched to a gene: 3. Here the CDR3 reads CASSLGLAQETQYF. CDR3 DNA: TGTGCCAGCAGCCTGGGACTAGCTCAAGAGACCCAGTACTTC. Drawing the rest from reference TRBV7-9 and TRBJ2-5, the complete variable domain is DTGVSQNPRHKITKRGQNVTFRCDPISEHNRLYWYRQTLGQGPEFLTYFQNEAQLEKSRLLSDRFSAERPKGSFSTLEIQRTEQGDSAMYLCASSLGLAQETQYFGPGTRLLVL.

The V call is TRBV27, the J call TRBJ1-6, with TRBD1 matching over 10 bases. The junction had 12 bases not matched to a gene; V was cut back by 3 bases and J by 7 bases. Germline CDR1 and CDR2: MNHEY and SMNVEV (reference sequence). The CDR3 is made up of 18 amino acids. Written as DNA, the CDR3 is TGTGCCAGCAGTTTCTCATTCCCTGGGACAGGGGAGAATTCACCCCTCCACTTT. Residues: CASSFSFPGTGENSPLHF.

The chain employs TRBV6-5 and TRBJ2-7, with TRBD1 identical over 9 bases. This CDR3 has 13 residues. Germline V gene lookup returns CDR1 MNHEY and CDR2 SVGAGI. The trim removed 5 bases at V and 6 bases at J, leaving 5 bases unmatched. CDR3 in DNA: TGTGCCAGCAGTCGGGACAGGGAAGGCGAGCAGTACTTC. It yields the protein CASSRDREGEQYF.

The chain combines TRBV7-6 with TRBJ1-2; D not certain. The CDR3 length is 13 residues. Germline loops: CDR1 SGHVS, CDR2 FNYEAQ. V was shortened by 0 bases and J by 7 bases, with 9 bases between the two germline ends. CDR3 loop: CASSLAGSFGYTF. Written as DNA, the CDR3 is TGTGCCAGCAGCTTAGCAGGGTCCTTTGGCTACACCTTC.

The chain employs TRBV6-5 and TRBJ2-1; D possibly matches TRBD1 or TRBD2 (5 bases each). The CDR3 contains 15 residues. Trimming removed 4 bases at V and 6 bases at J, with 16 bases between. Germline CDR1 and CDR2: MNHEY and SVGAGI. The CDR3 DNA sequence: TGTGCCAGCAGTTCCGGGACGGTCCCAACCAATGAGCAGTTCTTC. Residues: CASSSGTVPTNEQFF.

The CDR3 here is CARLGQNEKLFF. The CDR3 bases are TGTGCCAGACTAGGACAGAATGAAAAACTGTTTTTT. V usage is TRBV21-1 and J usage is TRBJ1-4; the table's TRBD1 call for D was not verified on the DNA. TRBV21-1 is listed as a pseudogene. The CDR3 length is 12 residues.

V gene TRBV28 combines with J gene TRBJ2-3; D call uncertain. Germline-derived CDR1 and CDR2 are MDHEN and SYDVKM. Trimming stripped 5 bases from V and 5 bases from J, with 11 bases between. The CDR3 length is 13 residues. The CDR3 sequence is CASSTPDRDTQYF. DNA for the CDR3: TGTGCCAGCAGTACCCCCGACCGAGATACGCAGTATTTT.

The chain uses TRBV6-6 and TRBJ1-5; D is unresolved. Germline V gives CDR1 MNHNY, CDR2 SVGAGI (reference sequence). V was pared by 6 bases and J by 2 bases, with 11 bases between. The CDR3 length is 14 residues. This CDR3 reads CASRATRGNQPQHF. In DNA, the CDR3 is TGTGCCAGCAGAGCTACAAGGGGCAATCAGCCCCAGCATTTT.

This clone has only one observation. The chain uses TRBV10-2 and TRBJ1-1; D might be TRBD1 (6 bases). Germline V gene lookup returns CDR1 WSHSY and CDR2 SAAADI. V lost 6 bases, J lost 5 bases, and 16 bases lay in between. The CDR3 has 14 residues. DNA for the CDR3: TGCGCCAGCAGCCCACAGGGAGGAGCGACTGAAGCTTTCTTT. The encoded protein is CASSPQGGATEAFF.

The chain combines TRBV27 with TRBJ1-2, with 8 positions matching TRBD1. The CDR3 has 12 residues. Germline V gives CDR1 MNHEY, CDR2 SMNVEV (reference sequence). The V and J ends lost 8 bases and 4 bases, in that order; junction bases with no gene match: 3. Here the CDR3 reads CASWDRPYGYTF. The DNA for the CDR3 is TGTGCCAGCTGGGACAGGCCCTATGGCTACACCTTC.

CDR3 in amino acids: CASSLGGTAPETQYF. CDR3 in DNA: TGTGCCAGCAGCTTAGGAGGGACAGCCCCAGAGACCCAGTACTTC. The chain uses TRBV11-3 and TRBJ2-5, with 7 bases that match TRBD1. The CDR3 sequence is 15 residues long. The V gene's germline CDR1 is SGHNT and CDR2 YENEEA. With 1 base clipped from V and 4 bases from J, the junction kept 6 bases outside the gene matches.

The CDR3 DNA sequence: TGCGCCAGCAGTGCGACAAAATACGAGCAGTACTTC. It translates to CASSATKYEQYF. This chain uses TRBV10-2 with TRBJ2-7, with unresolved D. V was pared by 4 bases and J by 4 bases, with 8 bases between. This CDR3 has 12 residues. The germline V gene has CDR1 WSHSY and CDR2 SAAADI.

The V call is TRBV7-9, the J call TRBJ2-3; a possible D gene is TRBD2 (7 bases). V was pared by 4 bases and J by 4 bases, with 12 bases between. The length of the CDR3 is 14 residues. Germline values: CDR1 SEHNR, CDR2 FQNEAQ (reference sequence). CDR3 in amino acids: CASSSGGVADTQYF. CDR3 coding DNA: TGTGCCAGCAGCTCGGGGGGCGTCGCAGATACGCAGTATTTT.

The V and J genes are TRBV9 and TRBJ2-2, with D hard to call. Trimming removed 1 base from V and 0 bases from J, with 4 bases in between. CDR1 and CDR2 from the germline V gene are SGDLS and YYNGEE. This CDR3 spans 14 amino acids. As DNA, the CDR3 is TGTGCCAGCAGCGTAATCGCGAACACCGGGGAGCTGTTTTTT. This encodes CASSVIANTGELFF.

This sequence joins TRBV19 and TRBJ2-2; weak D call: TRBD1 (5 bases). This CDR3 is built from 17 residues. Trimming left V 1 base short and J 0 bases short, with 12 bases between. CDR1 and CDR2 from the germline V gene are LNHDA and SQIVND (reference sequence). In nucleotides, the CDR3 is TGTGCCAGTAGTATAGGGCCCGTGACAGCGAACACCGGGGAGCTGTTTTTT. This encodes CASSIGPVTANTGELFF.

The rearrangement joins TRBV5-6 to TRBJ2-4; a weak D match, TRBD2 (6 bases). Germline loops: CDR1 SGHDT, CDR2 YYEEEE. The length of the CDR3 is 17 residues. The ends were cut back, 4 bases at V and 0 bases at J, with 17 bases in the middle. The CDR3 reads CASSVYSSVQAKNIQYF. The CDR3 nucleotides read TGTGCCAGCAGCGTGTATTCTAGCGTTCAAGCCAAAAACATTCAGTACTTC.

This clone was detected only once. V and J are TRBV5-4 and TRBJ2-1, with D hard to call. This CDR3 has 16 residues. V shed 4 bases and J shed 0 bases, with 14 bases lying between them. Germline-derived CDR1 and CDR2 are SGHNT and YYREEE (reference sequence). The CDR3 loop is CASSAPVWGSYNEQFF. DNA for the CDR3: TGTGCCAGCAGCGCCCCCGTTTGGGGCTCCTACAATGAGCAGTTCTTC. Using reference TRBV5-4 and TRBJ2-1 for the parts outside the CDR3, the full variable domain is ETGVTQSPTHLIKTRGQQVTLRCSSQSGHNTVSWYQQALGQGPQFIFQYYREEENGRGNFPPRFSGLQFPNYSSELNVNALELDDSALYLCASSAPVWGSYNEQFFGPGTRLTVL.

The chain joins TRBV9 to TRBJ1-2; D call uncertain. The CDR3 consists of 13 residues. Germline V lookup: CDR1 SGDLS, CDR2 YYNGEE. V gave up 3 bases and J gave up 6 bases, with 12 bases separating them. As DNA, the CDR3 is TGTGCCAGCAGCGCAGCATACTCCGATGGCTACACCTTC. Translated, it gives CASSAAYSDGYTF.

The V and J genes are TRBV18 and TRBJ2-5; TRBD2 aligns across 7 bases. Germline lookup yields CDR1 KGHSH and CDR2 LQKENI. This CDR3 has 14 amino acids. The V gene end was trimmed by 2 bases and the J gene end by 1 base; junction bases not matched to a gene: 1. The CDR3 here is CASSPSGVQETQYF. In nucleotides, the CDR3 is TGTGCCAGCTCACCAAGCGGGGTCCAAGAGACCCAGTACTTC.

The chain joins TRBV9 to TRBJ2-2; 9 positions match TRBD1. Trimming took 2 bases from V and 7 from J; bases not matched to a gene: 9. Germline V gene data show CDR1 as SGDLS and CDR2 as YYNGEE. The CDR3 length is 16 residues. CDR3 sequence reads: CASSVGQGEGLGELFF. The CDR3 nucleotides read TGTGCCAGCAGCGTGGGACAGGGAGAGGGGCTCGGGGAGCTGTTTTTT.

There are a few counts of this clone. The gene calls are TRBV5-4 and TRBJ2-5; D not certain. The V end lost 4 bases, the J end lost 1 base, and 11 bases lay between the germline ends. The CDR3 length is 14 residues. Germline V gene lookup returns CDR1 SGHNT and CDR2 YYREEE (reference sequence). The CDR3 reads CASSSEPSQETQYF. The CDR3, as DNA: TGTGCCAGCAGCAGCGAACCCTCCCAAGAGACCCAGTACTTC. Looking up the rest from reference TRBV5-4 and TRBJ2-5 gives the full variable domain: ETGVTQSPTHLIKTRGQQVTLRCSSQSGHNTVSWYQQALGQGPQFIFQYYREEENGRGNFPPRFSGLQFPNYSSELNVNALELDDSALYLCASSSEPSQETQYFGPGTRLLVL.

The CDR3 DNA reads as TGTGCCAGCAGGTCCATACCTCCCGGGAGCTATGGCTACACCTTC. It yields the protein CASRSIPPGSYGYTF. The J gene is TRBJ1-2, the V gene TRBV27; D is uncertain. V lost 6 bases and J 4 bases, leaving 18 bases between the germline ends. CDR1 is MNHEY, CDR2 SMNVEV, per germline (reference sequence). The CDR3 contains 15 residues.

The V and J genes are TRBV5-1 and TRBJ2-1; D perhaps matches TRBD1 (6 bases). The CDR3 is 17 residues long. Germline-derived CDR1 and CDR2 are SGHRS and YFSETQ. Trimming removed 3 bases from V and 0 bases from J, with 16 bases in between. The DNA for the CDR3 is TGCGCCAGCAGCTCAACTACAGGGCAGAGCTCCTACAATGAGCAGTTCTTC. This encodes CASSSTTGQSSYNEQFF. Together with reference TRBV5-1 and TRBJ2-1, the CDR3 gives the full variable domain: KAGVTQTPRYLIKTRGQQVTLSCSPISGHRSVSWYQQTPGQGLQFLFEYFSETQRNKGNFPGRFSGRQFSNSRSEMNVSTLELGDSALYLCASSSTTGQSSYNEQFFGPGTRLTVL.

The CDR3 DNA follows: TGTGCCAGCAGTTATAGGTCTCACACTGAAGCTTTCTTT. It encodes CASSYRSHTEAFF. J is TRBJ1-1 and V is TRBV6-5; D unresolved. The germline V and J ends were trimmed by 3 bases and 3 bases, with 8 bases remaining between them. CDR3 length: 13 amino acids. In germline, CDR1 is MNHEY, CDR2 SVGAGI.

In DNA form, the CDR3 reads TGTGCCAGCAGGGGACAGGGGACCTACGAGCAGTACGTC. This sequence encodes CASRGQGTYEQYV. The rearrangement uses TRBV28 and TRBJ2-7; 10 nucleotides agree with TRBD1. Germline CDR1 and CDR2: MDHEN and SYDVKM. The CDR3 covers 13 residues. Trimming cost V 6 bases and J 2 bases; bases outside gene matches: 1.